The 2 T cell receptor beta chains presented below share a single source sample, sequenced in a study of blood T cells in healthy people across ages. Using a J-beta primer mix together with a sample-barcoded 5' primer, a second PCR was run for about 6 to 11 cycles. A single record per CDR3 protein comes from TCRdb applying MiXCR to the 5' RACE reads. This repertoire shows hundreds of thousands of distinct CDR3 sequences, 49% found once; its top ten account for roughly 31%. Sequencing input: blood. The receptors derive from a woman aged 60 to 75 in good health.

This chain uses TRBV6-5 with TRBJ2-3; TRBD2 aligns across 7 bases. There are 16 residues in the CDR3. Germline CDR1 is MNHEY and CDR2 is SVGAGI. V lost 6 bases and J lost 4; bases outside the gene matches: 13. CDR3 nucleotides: TGTGCCAGCAGGGGCTGGGGAGGGCTGATTGCAGATACGCAGTATTTT. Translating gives CASRGWGGLIADTQYF.

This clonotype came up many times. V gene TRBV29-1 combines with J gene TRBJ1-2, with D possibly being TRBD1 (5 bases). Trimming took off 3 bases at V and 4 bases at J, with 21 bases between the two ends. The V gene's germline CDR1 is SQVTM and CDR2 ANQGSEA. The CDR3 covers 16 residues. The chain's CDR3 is CSVDPWGVSGSYGYTF. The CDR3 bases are TGCAGCGTTGACCCTTGGGGCGTTTCTGGCTCCTATGGCTACACCTTC. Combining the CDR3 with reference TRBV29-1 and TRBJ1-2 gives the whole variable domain SAVISQKPSRDICQRGTSLTIQCQVDSQVTMMFWYRQQPGQSLTLIATANQGSEATYESGFVIDKFPISRPNLTFSTLTVSNMSPEDSSIYLCSVDPWGVSGSYGYTFGSGTRLTVV.